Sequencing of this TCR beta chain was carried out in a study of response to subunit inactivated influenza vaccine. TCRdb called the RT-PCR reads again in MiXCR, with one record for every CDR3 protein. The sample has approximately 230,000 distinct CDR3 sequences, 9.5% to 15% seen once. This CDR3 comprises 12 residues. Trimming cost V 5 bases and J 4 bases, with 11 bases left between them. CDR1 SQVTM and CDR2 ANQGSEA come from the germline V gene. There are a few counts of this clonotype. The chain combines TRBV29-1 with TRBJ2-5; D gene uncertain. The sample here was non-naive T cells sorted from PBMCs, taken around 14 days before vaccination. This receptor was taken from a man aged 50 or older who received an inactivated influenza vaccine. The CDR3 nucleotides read TGCAGCGTTTTAATGTCCCGAGAGACCCAGTACTTC. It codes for CSVLMSRETQYF.